These T cell receptor beta chains were read from a single sample in a study of blood T cell repertoires in COVID-19. Here immunoSEQ multiplex PCR was the method, and the copy in TCRdb shows in-frame clones only, minus some. The sample lists approximately 450,000 clones, 80% to 90% occurring once. Input material: PBMCs or T cells enriched from blood (not recorded which). These receptors were obtained from a man aged 30-40 years who had recovered from COVID-19. Each CDR3 is given with its conserved first and last residue. D genes are given only for firm matches. Expanded clones get a size class; other rows say once, few or many, or leave the size out.

NA,TRBV4-1,NA,TRBJ2-7,CASSQVSAGDYEQYF,TGCGCCAGCAGCCAAGTCTCTGCAGGTGACTACGAGCAGTACTTC
NA,TRBV7-9,NA,TRBJ1-6,CASSLRNNSPLHF,TGTGCCAGCAGCCTCAGGAATAATTCACCCCTCCACTTT
NA,TRBV4-1,NA,TRBJ2-2,CASSHEQGADTGELFF,TGCGCCAGCAGTCACGAGCAAGGGGCGGACACCGGGGAGCTGTTTTTT
TRBD1,TRBV5-1,NA,TRBJ1-1,CASSLGQGPGTEAFF,TGCGCCAGCAGCTTGGGACAGGGACCGGGCACTGAAGCTTTCTTT
TRBD2,TRBV10-1,once,TRBJ2-2,CASGPHPSGSGNGELFF,TGCGCCAGCGGACCTCATCCTAGCGGGAGTGGGAACGGGGAGCTGTTTTTT
TRBD1,TRBV10-2,once,TRBJ2-7,CATRGGTSYEQYF,TGCGCCACTAGAGGGGGCACGTCCTACGAGCAGTACTTC
NA,TRBV6-1,NA,TRBJ2-5,CASSEASVTQYF,TGTGCCAGCAGTGAGGCTAGCGTGACCCAGTACTTC
TRBD2,TRBV29-1,NA,TRBJ2-1,CSQMGGKASNEQFF,TGCAGCCAAATGGGGGGGAAGGCGAGCAATGAGCAGTTCTTC
NA,TRBV19,NA,TRBJ2-4,CASSTNRGLAKNIQYF,TGTGCCAGTAGTACAAACAGGGGACTAGCCAAAAACATTCAGTACTTC
TRBD1,TRBV5-1,NA,TRBJ2-1,CASSFGTVSSYNEQFF,TGCGCCAGCAGCTTTGGGACAGTGAGCTCCTACAATGAGCAGTTCTTC
TRBD2,TRBV28,once,TRBJ2-1,CASSLEAGVLYNEQFF,TGTGCCAGCAGCCTTGAAGCGGGAGTTCTCTACAATGAGCAGTTCTTC
NA,TRBV7-2,NA,TRBJ2-3,CASSLAGVRTDTQYF,TGTGCCAGCAGCTTAGCAGGGGTCCGCACAGATACGCAGTATTTT
TRBD2,TRBV27,NA,TRBJ2-1,CASWTSGSHHEQFF,TGTGCCAGCTGGACTAGCGGGAGTCATCATGAGCAGTTCTTC
TRBD1,TRBV19,NA,TRBJ1-1,CASNQGGLNTEAFF,TGTGCCAGTAACCAAGGGGGCTTGAACACTGAAGCTTTCTTT
TRBD1,TRBV7-7,NA,TRBJ2-1,CASSLGQGVGNEQFF,TGTGCCAGCAGCTTGGGACAGGGAGTCGGAAATGAGCAGTTCTTC
TRBD2,TRBV5-4,NA,TRBJ2-3,CASNLAGSDTQYF,TGTGCCAGCAATCTAGCGGGATCAGATACGCAGTATTTT
NA,TRBV12-3/TRBV12-4,NA,TRBJ2-1,CASSFRTENEQFF,TGTGCCAGCAGTTTTAGGACAGAGAATGAGCAGTTCTTC
TRBD1,TRBV4-1,NA,TRBJ2-5,CASSRGQGAGETQYF,TGCGCCAGCAGCCGAGGACAGGGGGCGGGGGAGACCCAGTACTTC
NA,TRBV3-1/TRBV3-2,NA,TRBJ1-4,CASSQDLTGFKYEKLFF,TGTGCCAGCAGCCAAGATCTCACGGGATTCAAGTATGAAAAACTGTTTTTT
NA,TRBV29-1,once,TRBJ2-3,CSVSLQGSGTDTQYF,TGCAGCGTTTCACTACAGGGATCAGGCACAGATACGCAGTATTTT
TRBD1,TRBV9,NA,TRBJ2-3,CASSVDRGSTDTQYF,TGTGCCAGCAGCGTCGACAGGGGAAGCACAGATACGCAGTATTTT
TRBD1,TRBV7-7,NA,TRBJ2-5,CASSLGGGAETQYF,TGTGCCAGCAGCTTAGGAGGGGGCGCGGAGACCCAGTACTTC
NA,TRBV3-1/TRBV3-2,NA,TRBJ1-2,CASSLARDGYTF,TGTGCCAGCAGCCTAGCCAGGGATGGCTACACCTTC
NA,TRBV9,NA,TRBJ2-1,CASSVSGESYNEQFF,TGTGCCAGCAGCGTAAGCGGTGAATCCTACAATGAGCAGTTCTTC
NA,TRBV12-3/TRBV12-4,few,TRBJ2-5,CASSLSTHKTQYF,TGTGCCAGCAGTTTGTCGACTCACAAGACCCAGTACTTC
NA,TRBV6-1,NA,TRBJ2-7,CASSEGHRKGAYEQYF,TGTGCCAGCAGTGAAGGCCACCGAAAGGGGGCCTACGAGCAGTACTTC
NA,TRBV27,NA,TRBJ2-5,CASSEDSNRLQETQYF,TGTGCCAGCAGTGAAGACAGCAACAGACTCCAAGAGACCCAGTACTTC
NA,TRBV10-1,NA,TRBJ2-7,CASSESGGYEQYF,TGCGCCAGCAGTGAGTCGGGGGGTTACGAGCAGTACTTC
NA,TRBV6-2/TRBV6-3,NA,TRBJ1-1,CASSYPPAEAFF,TGTGCCAGCAGTTACCCTCCGGCTGAAGCTTTCTTT
NA,TRBV28,NA,TRBJ1-1,CASSPSIAMNTEAFF,TGTGCCAGCAGTCCTAGCATCGCCATGAACACTGAAGCTTTCTTT
TRBD1,TRBV3-1/TRBV3-2,NA,TRBJ2-7,CASSPLGMGQGYEQYF,TGTGCCAGCAGCCCGCTTGGGATGGGACAGGGCTACGAGCAGTACTTC
NA,TRBV5-1,NA,TRBJ2-7,CASSLDGYEQYF,TGCGCCAGCAGCTTGGACGGCTACGAGCAGTACTTC
TRBD1,TRBV28,NA,TRBJ1-2,CASTAGQGGGYTF,TGTGCCAGCACCGCGGGACAGGGTGGGGGCTACACCTTC
NA,TRBV11-2,NA,TRBJ1-1,CASSRGTTNTEAFF,TGTGCCAGCAGCCGAGGAACAACGAACACTGAAGCTTTCTTT
TRBD1,TRBV14,NA,TRBJ1-1,CASSQRTPGQGRTEAFF,TGTGCCAGCAGCCAACGAACCCCGGGACAGGGGCGGACTGAAGCTTTCTTT
TRBD1,TRBV27,NA,TRBJ2-2,CASSPSRQGLGTGELFF,TGTGCCAGCAGTCCATCTCGACAGGGCCTGGGCACCGGGGAGCTGTTTTTT
TRBD2,TRBV7-8,NA,TRBJ2-1,CASSSSLAAYNEQFF,TGTGCCAGCAGCTCTTCCCTAGCGGCCTACAATGAGCAGTTCTTC
NA,TRBV27,NA,TRBJ1-5,CASSRETEGPQHF,TGTGCCAGCAGCCGGGAGACAGAAGGGCCCCAGCATTTT
NA,TRBV7-2,once,TRBJ2-3,CASSFQRLDTQYF,TGTGCCAGCAGCTTCCAGCGGTTGGATACGCAGTATTTT
TRBD2,TRBV5-6,NA,TRBJ2-3,CASSSLADGTDTQYF,TGTGCCAGCAGCTCACTAGCGGACGGAACAGATACGCAGTATTTT
NA,TRBV3-1/TRBV3-2,NA,TRBJ1-4,CASSQASSANEKLFF,TGTGCCAGCAGCCAAGCAAGCTCGGCTAATGAAAAACTGTTTTTT
TRBD2,TRBV4-1,NA,TRBJ2-7,CASSQTASGSYEQYF,TGCGCCAGCAGCCAGACGGCTAGCGGCTCCTACGAGCAGTACTTC
NA,TRBV27,NA,TRBJ1-3,CASSLSGVAGNTIYF,TGTGCCAGCAGTTTATCAGGGGTGGCTGGAAACACCATATATTTT
TRBD2,TRBV5-6,NA,TRBJ2-1,CASSRLADSYNEQFF,TGTGCCAGCAGCAGGCTAGCGGACTCCTACAATGAGCAGTTCTTC
NA,TRBV18,NA,TRBJ1-6,CASSPVGASSYNSPLHF,TGTGCCAGCTCACCAGTGGGGGCGAGCTCCTATAATTCACCCCTCCACTTT
TRBD2,TRBV19,NA,TRBJ2-1,CASSTPGGGAVLIF,TGTGCCAGTAGTACCCCCGGGGGAGGGGCCGTGCTAATCTTC
NA,TRBV13,once,TRBJ2-1,CASSLGGTSYNEQFF,TGTGCCAGCAGCTTAGGCGGGACTTCTTACAATGAGCAGTTCTTC
NA,TRBV7-9,NA,TRBJ2-2,CASSLDIPGELFF,TGTGCCAGCAGCTTAGATATTCCCGGGGAGCTGTTTTTT
NA,TRBV7-2,NA,TRBJ1-5,CASSPGEGNPQHF,TGTGCCAGCAGCCCCGGGGAGGGTAATCCCCAGCATTTT
NA,TRBV29-1,NA,TRBJ2-2,CSADKNTGELFF,TGCAGCGCCGACAAGAACACCGGGGAGCTGTTTTTT
NA,TRBV20-1,NA,TRBJ2-3,CSASTVPSTDTQYF,TGCAGTGCTAGTACGGTACCTAGCACAGATACGCAGTATTTT
TRBD2,TRBV9,NA,TRBJ2-5,CASSVTSGSQETQYF,TGTGCCAGCAGCGTAACTAGCGGGTCCCAAGAGACCCAGTACTTC
TRBD2,TRBV4-2,NA,TRBJ2-7,CASSQGGGSSSYEQYF,TGTGCCAGCAGCCAAGGGGGGGGGTCGAGCTCCTACGAGCAGTACTTC
NA,TRBV7-9,NA,TRBJ1-2,CASSLVGQGGYTF,TGTGCCAGCAGCTTAGTGGGGCAGGGCGGCTACACCTTC
NA,TRBV12-1,NA,TRBJ2-1,CASSFRLAHYNEQFF,TGTGCCAGCAGCTTTCGACTAGCCCATTACAATGAGCAGTTCTTC
TRBD2,TRBV5-1,NA,TRBJ2-5,CASSTGASGSRETQYF,TGCGCCAGCAGCACGGGGGCCAGCGGGAGTCGAGAGACCCAGTACTTC
NA,TRBV14,NA,TRBJ1-2,CASSQGIGYGYTF,TGTGCCAGCAGCCAAGGCATCGGGTATGGCTACACCTTC